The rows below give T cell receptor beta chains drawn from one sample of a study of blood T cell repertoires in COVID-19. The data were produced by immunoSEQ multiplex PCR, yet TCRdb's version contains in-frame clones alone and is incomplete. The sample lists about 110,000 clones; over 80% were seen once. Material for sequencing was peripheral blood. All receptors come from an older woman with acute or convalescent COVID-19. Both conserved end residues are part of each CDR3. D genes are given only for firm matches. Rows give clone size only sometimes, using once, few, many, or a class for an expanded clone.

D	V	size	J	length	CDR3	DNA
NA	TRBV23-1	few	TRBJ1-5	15	CASSQAQGCNQPQHF	TGCGCCAGCAGTCAGGCACAGGGCTGCAATCAGCCCCAGCATTTT
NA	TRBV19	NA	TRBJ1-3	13	CASSILTRNTIYF	TGTGCCAGTAGTATTTTGACGAGGAACACCATATATTTT
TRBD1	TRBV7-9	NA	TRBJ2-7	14	CASSPRTGVDEQYF	TGTGCCAGCAGCCCCCGGACAGGGGTGGACGAGCAGTACTTC
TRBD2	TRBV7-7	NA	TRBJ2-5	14	CASSLGGRQETQYF	TGTGCCAGCAGCTTGGGAGGGCGCCAAGAGACCCAGTACTTC
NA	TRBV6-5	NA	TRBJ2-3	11	CASREADTQYF	TGTGCCAGCAGGGAGGCAGATACGCAGTATTTT
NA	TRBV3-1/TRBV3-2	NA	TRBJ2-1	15	CASSQLSGSYNEQFF	TGTGCCAGCAGCCAACTCTCCGGGTCATACAATGAGCAGTTCTTC
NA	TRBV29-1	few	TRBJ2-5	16	CSVEGAVADLQETQYF	TGCAGCGTTGAAGGAGCGGTAGCGGATCTACAAGAGACCCAGTACTTC
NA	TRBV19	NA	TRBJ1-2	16	CASSRPASAGWSGYTF	TGTGCCAGTAGCCGCCCCGCTTCGGCAGGGTGGTCTGGCTACACCTTC
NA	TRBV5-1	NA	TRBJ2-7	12	CASREGSYEQYF	TGCGCCAGCAGAGAGGGATCCTACGAGCAGTACTTC
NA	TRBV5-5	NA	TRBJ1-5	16	CASSPQLSGGNQPQHF	TGTGCCAGCAGCCCCCAATTATCAGGAGGGAATCAGCCCCAGCATTTT
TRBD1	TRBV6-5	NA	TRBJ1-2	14	CASSATGTGGGYTF	TGTGCCAGCAGCGCAACCGGGACAGGGGGTGGCTACACCTTC
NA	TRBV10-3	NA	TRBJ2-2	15	CAIRHEEVVTGELFF	TGTGCCATCAGGCACGAGGAGGTCGTCACCGGGGAGCTGTTTTTT
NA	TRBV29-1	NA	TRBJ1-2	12	CSVEVGLGQYAF	TGCAGCGTTGAAGTTGGCTTAGGACAGTACGCCTTC
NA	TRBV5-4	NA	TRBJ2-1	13	CASSSREGMGQFF	TGTGCCAGCAGCTCCCGGGAAGGAATGGGGCAGTTCTTC
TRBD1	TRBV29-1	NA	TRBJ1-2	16	CSVEGGSGTANYGYTF	TGCAGCGTTGAAGGGGGGTCAGGGACAGCTAACTATGGCTACACCTTC
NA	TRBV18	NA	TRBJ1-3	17	CASSPRSNRDPGNTIYF	TGTGCCAGCTCACCACGGAGTAACAGGGACCCTGGAAACACCATATATTTT
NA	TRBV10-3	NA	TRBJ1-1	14	CASLPQGLNTEAFF	TGTGCCTCACTACCTCAGGGTCTGAACACTGAAGCTTTCTTT
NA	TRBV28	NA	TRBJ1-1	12	CASSTGNTEAFF	TGTGCCAGCAGTACAGGGAACACTGAAGCTTTCTTT
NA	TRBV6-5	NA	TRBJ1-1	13	CASRLRMNTEAFF	TGTGCCAGCAGACTTAGAATGAACACTGAAGCTTTCTTT